One sample yielded the 29 T cell receptor beta chains listed below, sequenced in a study of blood T cell repertoires in COVID-19. Libraries were prepared by immunoSEQ multiplex PCR; TCRdb keeps only in-frame clonotypes and omits some of them. The table records 170,000 or so clones, around 80% of them present only once. Sequenced material: peripheral blood. The source of these receptors is a man aged 65-85 years with active or convalescent COVID-19.

This clone was detected only once. The chain has TRBV27 and TRBJ2-2, with D perhaps matching TRBD1 (6 bases). The CDR3 is 14 residues long. V lost 6 bases, J lost 3 bases, and 11 bases lay in between. Germline V gene sequence: CDR1 MNHEY, CDR2 SMNVEV (reference sequence). CDR3 protein: CASRKDRHTGELFF. CDR3 nucleotide sequence: TGTGCCAGCAGGAAGGACAGACACACCGGGGAGCTGTTTTTT.

This clone was seen a single time. The CDR3 reads CASSSDGAYEQYF. Written as DNA, the CDR3 is TGTGCCAGCAGCTCGGACGGGGCCTACGAGCAGTACTTC. The rearrangement joins TRBV7-8 to TRBJ2-7; D is possibly TRBD2 (5 bases). Trimming cost V 4 bases and J 2 bases, with 9 bases left between them. The germline V gene encodes CDR1 SGHVS and CDR2 FQNEAQ. The CDR3 runs 13 residues.

V gene TRBV3-1 (or the pseudogene TRBV3-2) combines with J gene TRBJ2-1; 8 bases are shared with TRBD2. This CDR3 comprises 14 residues. Germline loops: CDR1 LGHDT, CDR2 YNNKEL (reference sequence). J lost 6 bases, V lost 4 bases, and 5 bases had no gene match. CDR3 sequence reads: CASSLGGAGNEQFF. DNA for the CDR3: TGTGCCAGCAGCCTCGGGGGGGCGGGCAATGAGCAGTTCTTC.

This chain connects TRBV7-9 to TRBJ1-2, with 8 bases fitting TRBD1. Unmatched junction bases numbered 6, after V lost 1 base and J lost 5 bases. CDR3 size: 15 residues. Germline V CDR1 and CDR2: SEHNR, FQNEAQ (reference sequence). The chain's CDR3 is CASSLGGDRGYGYTF. The CDR3 bases are TGTGCCAGCAGCTTAGGGGGCGACAGGGGTTATGGCTACACCTTC.

The chain couples TRBV5-5 to TRBJ2-6, with TRBD2 matching over 7 bases. The V and J ends lost 3 bases and 0 bases, in that order; junction bases with no gene match: 0. The CDR3 runs to 15 residues. Germline-derived CDR1 and CDR2 are SGHKS and YYEKEE (reference sequence). The CDR3 bases are TGTGCCAGCAGCTGGGAGGGCTCTGGGGCCAACGTCCTGACTTTC. This translates into CASSWEGSGANVLTF.

This chain joins TRBV2 and TRBJ2-7, with a weak D call TRBD2 (5 bases). The CDR3 extends over 12 amino acids. Trimming pared 1 base from V and 7 bases from J, leaving 8 bases between. The germline gives CDR1 SNHLY, CDR2 FYNNEI. The CDR3 loop reads CASSEGRREQYF. The CDR3 DNA sequence: TGTGCCAGCAGTGAAGGTCGGAGGGAGCAGTACTTC.

This chain joins TRBV5-1 and TRBJ2-7, with D perhaps matching TRBD1 (6 bases). The V end was cut by 4 bases, the J end by 3 bases, with 20 bases between. Germline V gene data show CDR1 as SGHRS and CDR2 as YFSETQ. The CDR3 length is 16 residues. This chain's CDR3 is CASSHYRAHEGYEQYF. As DNA, the CDR3 is TGCGCCAGCAGCCACTACAGGGCACACGAGGGCTACGAGCAGTACTTC.

This chain uses TRBV5-1 with TRBJ2-7, with a weak D call TRBD1 (6 bases). This CDR3 has 14 amino acids. CDR1 and CDR2 (germline): SGHRS, YFSETQ. Trimming removed 5 bases at V and 0 bases at J, with 12 bases between. The CDR3 DNA is TGCGCCAGCAGAAACCGGGACACCTCCTACGAGCAGTACTTC. Translation gives CASRNRDTSYEQYF.

The genes are TRBV5-1 and TRBJ2-7, with 7 nucleotides matching TRBD1. Germline V CDR1 and CDR2: SGHRS, YFSETQ. Trimming at V came to 4 bases and at J to 2 bases, leaving 9 bases not matched to a gene. CDR3 length equals 15 residues. The CDR3 DNA is TGCGCCAGCAGCCCCGGTCTACAGGGGCCCTACGAGCAGTACTTC. It yields the protein CASSPGLQGPYEQYF. The full variable domain, rest sourced from reference TRBV5-1 and TRBJ2-7, is KAGVTQTPRYLIKTRGQQVTLSCSPISGHRSVSWYQQTPGQGLQFLFEYFSETQRNKGNFPGRFSGRQFSNSRSEMNVSTLELGDSALYLCASSPGLQGPYEQYFGPGTRLTVT.

J is TRBJ1-6 and V is TRBV6-1, with TRBD1 matching over 9 bases. Germline values: CDR1 MNHNS, CDR2 SASEGT. The CDR3 covers 16 residues. V gave up 0 bases and J gave up 9 bases; unmatched junction bases: 6. CDR3: CASSEAAGQGTSPLHF. The CDR3 DNA reads as TGTGCCAGCAGTGAAGCCGCGGGACAGGGAACTTCACCCCTCCACTTT.

The J gene is TRBJ1-3, the V gene TRBV19; D is undetermined. There are 14 residues in the CDR3. Germline V lookup: CDR1 LNHDA, CDR2 SQIVND (reference sequence). V was clipped by 5 bases and J by 4 bases, with 12 bases between them. CDR3 residues: CASSPRTSGNTIYF. The CDR3, as DNA: TGTGCCAGTAGTCCACGGACTAGCGGAAACACCATATATTTT.

The V and J genes are TRBV7-9 and TRBJ1-1; no clear D gene. V was trimmed by 1 base and J by 3 bases, leaving 9 bases between them. The germline V gene has CDR1 SEHNR and CDR2 FQNEAQ (reference sequence). The CDR3 loop spans 14 amino acids. The CDR3 DNA reads as TGTGCCAGCAGCTTAGTAACAGCATACACTGAAGCTTTCTTT. Encoded protein: CASSLVTAYTEAFF.

V gene TRBV6-5 combines with J gene TRBJ2-5, with 10 bases identical to TRBD2. This CDR3 is built from 14 residues. Germline values: CDR1 MNHEY, CDR2 SVGAGI. The junction had 4 bases not matched to a gene; V was cut back by 5 bases and J by 4 bases. The CDR3 DNA reads TGTGCCAGCAGTCTCACTAGCGGGACAGAGACCCAGTACTTC. As protein: CASSLTSGTETQYF.

This chain uses TRBV7-2 with TRBJ2-7, with 10 bases lining up with TRBD2. Trimming took 4 bases from V and 0 from J; bases not matched to a gene: 6. The CDR3 sequence is 16 residues long. CDR1 and CDR2 (germline): SGHTA, FQGNSA. The CDR3 is CASSSRTSGSSYEQYF. The CDR3, as DNA: TGTGCCAGCAGCTCAAGGACTAGCGGTAGCTCCTACGAGCAGTACTTC.

The V gene is TRBV4-1, the J gene TRBJ1-1; the D is unclear. V was pared by 1 base and J by 1 base, with 16 bases between. CDR3 size: 17 residues. Germline loops: CDR1 MGHRA, CDR2 YSYEKL. CDR3 region: CASSQALQPNKNTEAFF. Here the CDR3 DNA reads TGCGCCAGCAGCCAAGCGTTACAGCCCAATAAGAACACTGAAGCTTTCTTT.

The V gene is TRBV4-1, the J gene TRBJ2-5; 8 bases map to TRBD1. The CDR3 has 15 amino acids. The junction had 8 bases not matched to a gene; V was cut back by 4 bases and J by 4 bases. Germline lookup yields CDR1 MGHRA and CDR2 YSYEKL. In DNA form, the CDR3 reads TGCGCCAGCAGCCTGTTCCAGGGGGCTGTAGAGACCCAGTACTTC. Its protein is CASSLFQGAVETQYF.

This clone was recorded only once. The CDR3 loop reads CASSQVGAWGSFGYTF. The CDR3 DNA follows: TGCGCCAGCAGCCAAGTAGGGGCGTGGGGTTCTTTTGGCTACACCTTC. The rearrangement joins TRBV4-3 to TRBJ1-2; D may be TRBD1 (5 bases). Per the germline V gene, CDR1 is LGHNA and CDR2 is YSLEER. V lost 1 base to trimming and J lost 7 bases, with 19 bases between them. The CDR3 totals 16 residues.

This sequence joins TRBV6-5 and TRBJ2-5; tentatively, D is TRBD2 (5 bases). In germline, CDR1 is MNHEY, CDR2 SVGAGI. Trimming removed 10 bases from V and 1 base from J, with 13 bases in between. The CDR3 spans 13 residues. The CDR3 sequence is CAIRWTAQETQYF. The CDR3 DNA sequence: TGTGCCATTCGATGGACTGCCCAAGAGACCCAGTACTTC.

The J gene is TRBJ2-2, the V gene TRBV3-1 (or the pseudogene TRBV3-2); D unclear. This CDR3 is 13 amino acids long. Germline values: CDR1 LGHDT, CDR2 YNNKEL (reference sequence). Trimming took off 6 bases at V and 1 base at J, with 6 bases between the two ends. CDR3: CASSLMNTGELFF. The DNA for the CDR3 is TGTGCCAGCAGTCTTATGAACACCGGGGAGCTGTTTTTT.

This clone came up once. Other DNA sequences within the sample encode an identical CDR3. This chain uses TRBV6-4 with TRBJ2-3; D is possibly TRBD1 (6 bases). CDR3 length equals 16 residues. Trimming removed 0 bases at V and 1 base at J, with 11 bases between. Germline-derived CDR1 and CDR2 are MRHNA and SNTAGT. The CDR3 reads CASSDSRGGGTDTQYF. CDR3 DNA sequence: TGTGCCAGCAGTGACTCCAGGGGTGGCGGCACAGATACGCAGTATTTT.

This chain connects TRBV9 to TRBJ1-2; TRBD1 is a possible D gene (6 bases). V was pared by 0 bases and J by 7 bases, with 13 bases between. The CDR3 is 14 amino acids. The germline V gene has CDR1 SGDLS and CDR2 YYNGEE. The CDR3 spells CASSVGPAGVGYTF. The CDR3, as DNA: TGTGCCAGCAGCGTAGGGCCGGCAGGGGTTGGCTACACCTTC. Full variable domain (rest looked up from reference TRBV9 and TRBJ1-2): DSGVTQTPKHLITATGQRVTLRCSPRSGDLSVYWYQQSLDQGLQFLIQYYNGEERAKGNILERFSAQQFPDLHSELNLSSLELGDSALYFCASSVGPAGVGYTFGSGTRLTVV.

The chain recombines TRBV4-2 with TRBJ2-5, with 7 bases matching TRBD1. CDR3 length: 15 amino acids. Germline V gene lookup returns CDR1 LGHNA and CDR2 YNFKEQ. Losses at the gene ends were 1 base for V and 5 bases for J; bases not matched to a gene: 7. The CDR3 spells CASSQGEGAPETQYF. CDR3 nucleotides: TGTGCCAGCAGCCAAGGAGAGGGGGCCCCCGAGACCCAGTACTTC.

The chain employs TRBV7-2 and TRBJ1-2; D gene ambiguous. V was pared by 4 bases and J by 2 bases, with 11 bases between. The germline V gene encodes CDR1 SGHTA and CDR2 FQGNSA. This CDR3 spans 14 amino acids. CDR3 in amino acids: CASSSFPGNYGYTF. The CDR3 coding sequence is TGTGCCAGCAGCTCTTTTCCGGGAAACTATGGCTACACCTTC.

This clone was seen once. This sequence joins TRBV2 and TRBJ1-5; 8 bases are a match to TRBD1. Per germline, CDR1 SNHLY and CDR2 FYNNEI. Trimming at V came to 5 bases and at J to 1 base, leaving 1 base not matched to a gene. This CDR3 is built from 14 residues. As DNA, the CDR3 is TGTGCCAGCAGTCGACAGGGGAGCAATCAGCCCCAGCATTTT. This sequence encodes CASSRQGSNQPQHF.

The rearrangement uses TRBV6-1 and TRBJ2-5, with 7 bases lining up with TRBD2. After removal of 2 bases from V and 3 bases from J, the junction contained 6 bases not matched to a gene. CDR1 MNHNS and CDR2 SASEGT come from the germline V gene. This CDR3 comprises 15 residues. The DNA for the CDR3 is TGTGCCAGCAGTGAACTATACGGGGGGAAAGAGACCCAGTACTTC. This sequence encodes CASSELYGGKETQYF.

The chain is built from TRBV5-1 and TRBJ1-5; 8 bases fit TRBD1. Trimming cost V 4 bases and J 8 bases; bases outside gene matches: 8. CDR3 length equals 14 residues. Germline values: CDR1 SGHRS, CDR2 YFSETQ. The CDR3 sequence: CASSPGQGGEPQHF. Written as DNA, the CDR3 is TGCGCCAGCAGCCCTGGACAGGGAGGAGAGCCCCAGCATTTT.

The V gene is TRBV6-2 or TRBV6-3, the J gene TRBJ2-7; 13 bases align to TRBD2. The CDR3 runs to 16 residues. With 1 base clipped from V and 6 bases from J, the junction kept 6 bases outside the gene matches. CDR1 MNHEY and CDR2 SVGEGT come from the germline V gene. CDR3 region: CASSYLTSGRFSEQYF. The CDR3 DNA reads as TGTGCCAGCAGTTACTTGACTAGCGGGAGGTTCTCCGAGCAGTACTTC.

The V call is TRBV5-1, the J call TRBJ2-3; D might be TRBD2 (8 bases). The CDR3 runs 18 residues. V was shortened by 1 base and J by 0 bases, with 18 bases between the two germline ends. The germline gives CDR1 SGHRS, CDR2 YFSETQ. CDR3 loop: CASSLRPGGTVSTDTQYF. CDR3 nucleotides: TGCGCCAGCAGCTTGAGACCGGGAGGGACAGTTAGCACAGATACGCAGTATTTT. Looking up the rest from reference TRBV5-1 and TRBJ2-3 gives the full variable domain: KAGVTQTPRYLIKTRGQQVTLSCSPISGHRSVSWYQQTPGQGLQFLFEYFSETQRNKGNFPGRFSGRQFSNSRSEMNVSTLELGDSALYLCASSLRPGGTVSTDTQYFGPGTRLTVL.

V is TRBV5-4 and J is TRBJ2-3, with 7 bases matching TRBD2. J was trimmed by 2 bases and V by 3 bases; bases with no gene match: 3. CDR1 is SGHNT, CDR2 YYREEE, per germline (reference sequence). There are 14 residues in the CDR3. The CDR3 here is CASSSSGTTDTQYF. The CDR3 nucleotides are TGTGCCAGCAGCTCTAGCGGAACCACAGATACGCAGTATTTT.